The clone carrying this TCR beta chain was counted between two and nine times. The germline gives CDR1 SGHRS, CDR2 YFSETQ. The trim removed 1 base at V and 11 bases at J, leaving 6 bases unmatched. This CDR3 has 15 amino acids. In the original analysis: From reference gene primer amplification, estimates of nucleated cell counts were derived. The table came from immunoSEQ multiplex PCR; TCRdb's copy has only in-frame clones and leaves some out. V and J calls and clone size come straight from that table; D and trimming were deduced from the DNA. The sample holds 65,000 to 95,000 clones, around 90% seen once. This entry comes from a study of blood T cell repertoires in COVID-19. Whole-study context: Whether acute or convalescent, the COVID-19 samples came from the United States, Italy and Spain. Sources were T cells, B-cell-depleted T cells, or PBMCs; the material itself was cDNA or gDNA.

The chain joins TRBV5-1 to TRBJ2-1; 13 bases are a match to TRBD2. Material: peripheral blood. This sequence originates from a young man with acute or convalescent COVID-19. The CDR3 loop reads CASSLRGLAGHKQFF. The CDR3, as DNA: TGCGCCAGCAGCTTGAGGGGACTAGCGGGACACAAGCAGTTCTTC.